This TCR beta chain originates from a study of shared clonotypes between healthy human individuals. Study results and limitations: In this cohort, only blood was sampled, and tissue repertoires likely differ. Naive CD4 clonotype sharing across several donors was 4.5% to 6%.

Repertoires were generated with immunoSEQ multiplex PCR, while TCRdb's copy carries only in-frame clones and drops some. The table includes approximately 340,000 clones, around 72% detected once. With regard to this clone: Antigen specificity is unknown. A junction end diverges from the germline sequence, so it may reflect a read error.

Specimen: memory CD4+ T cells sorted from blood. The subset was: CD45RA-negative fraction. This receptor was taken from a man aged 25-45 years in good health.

The CDR3 DNA reads as TGCGCCAGCAGTGAAGATTACAGAGTGAAAAGGGTCGGCGAGCATTACTTC. As protein: CASSEDYRVKRVGEHYF. The genes are TRBV10-2 and TRBJ2-7; D remains unclear. CDR3 length equals 17 residues. Germline V gives CDR1 WSHSY, CDR2 SAAADI.